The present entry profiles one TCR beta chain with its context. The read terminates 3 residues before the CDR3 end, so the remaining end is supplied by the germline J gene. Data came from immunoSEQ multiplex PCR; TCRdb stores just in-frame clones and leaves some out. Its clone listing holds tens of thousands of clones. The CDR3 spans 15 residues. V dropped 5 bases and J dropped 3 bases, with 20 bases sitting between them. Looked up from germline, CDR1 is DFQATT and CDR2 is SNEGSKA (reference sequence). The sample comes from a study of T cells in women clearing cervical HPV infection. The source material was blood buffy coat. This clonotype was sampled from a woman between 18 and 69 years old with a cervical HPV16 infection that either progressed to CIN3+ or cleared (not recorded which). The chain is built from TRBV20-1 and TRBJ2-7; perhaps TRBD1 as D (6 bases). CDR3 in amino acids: CSALNGDTADYEQYF. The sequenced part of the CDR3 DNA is TGCAGTGCTTTAAATGGGGACACAGCTGACTACGAG.